Listed below are T cell receptor beta chains from one sample, sequenced in a study of molecular identifiers for immune sequencing clone quantification. TCRdb used MiXCR to reprocess the PCR reads, holding one entry per CDR3 protein. The data contain hundreds of thousands of distinct CDR3 sequences, 25% of them singletons. Input material: naive CD8+ T cells from blood, with Jurkat cell RNA spiked in. The source is a human donor in good health. Some libraries in this study had Jurkat cell RNA spiked in. Each CDR3 is given with its conserved first and last residue. D genes are given only for firm matches. Part of the rows lack a size; the others show once, few, many or a class for expanded clones.

clone_size: many; d_call: .; j_call: TRBJ1-5; v_call: TRBV27; cdr3_nt: TGTGCCAGCAGTCCCCTTGAGAGCCTGGGGGTCCATAGCAATCAGCCCCAGCATTTT; cdr3_aa: CASSPLESLGVHSNQPQHF
clone_size: many; d_call: TRBD1; j_call: TRBJ2-3; v_call: TRBV25-1; cdr3_nt: TGTGCCACCGACCCTTCCTCGACAGGGATAAGCACAGATACGCAGTATTTT; cdr3_aa: CATDPSSTGISTDTQYF
clone_size: many; d_call: .; j_call: TRBJ1-1; v_call: TRBV19; cdr3_nt: TGTGCCAGTAGACTAAGGGTCTACACTGAAGCTTTCTTT; cdr3_aa: CASRLRVYTEAFF
clone_size: .; d_call: TRBD2; j_call: TRBJ2-3; v_call: TRBV12-3/TRBV12-4; cdr3_nt: TGTGCCAGCAGCCCCATGGGCGGGGGAAGCACAGATACGCAGTATTTT; cdr3_aa: CASSPMGGGSTDTQYF
clone_size: few; d_call: .; j_call: TRBJ2-7; v_call: TRBV3-1; cdr3_nt: TGTGCCAGCAGCCAGAGGCGAGGGGTGGTCGGCTCCTACGAGCAGTACTTC; cdr3_aa: CASSQRRGVVGSYEQYF
clone_size: many; d_call: .; j_call: TRBJ2-7; v_call: TRBV4-1; cdr3_nt: TGCGCCAGCAGCCTCAACAGGGAGTACGAGCAGTACTTC; cdr3_aa: CASSLNREYEQYF
clone_size: many; d_call: .; j_call: TRBJ2-5; v_call: TRBV28; cdr3_nt: TGTGCCAGCAGTGAGCGAGAGACCCAGTACTTC; cdr3_aa: CASSERETQYF
clone_size: many; d_call: .; j_call: TRBJ2-7; v_call: TRBV19; cdr3_nt: TGTGCCAGTAGTATTGGGTTCTCCTACGAGCAGTACTTC; cdr3_aa: CASSIGFSYEQYF
clone_size: many; d_call: TRBD1; j_call: TRBJ2-3; v_call: TRBV7-9; cdr3_nt: TGTGCCAGCAGCTCCCGGGCCACAGGGGCAGATACGCAGTATTTT; cdr3_aa: CASSSRATGADTQYF
clone_size: few; d_call: TRBD1; j_call: TRBJ1-1; v_call: TRBV5-6; cdr3_nt: TGTGCCAGCAGCTCCAGGGGGGACACCCACACTGAAGCTTTCTTT; cdr3_aa: CASSSRGDTHTEAFF
clone_size: many; d_call: .; j_call: TRBJ2-3; v_call: TRBV18; cdr3_nt: TGTGCCAGCTCACCAACCCCGGGGGATACGCAGTATTTT; cdr3_aa: CASSPTPGDTQYF
clone_size: few; d_call: .; j_call: TRBJ1-1; v_call: TRBV5-6; cdr3_nt: TGTGCCAGCAGCTCATCATCCCTGAGGGTAGAGGCCATTGAAGCTTTCTTT; cdr3_aa: CASSSSSLRVEAIEAFF
clone_size: few; d_call: .; j_call: TRBJ2-5; v_call: TRBV7-9; cdr3_nt: TGTGCCAGCAGCCTGAGTTGGGACCCGAAAGAGACCCAGTACTTC; cdr3_aa: CASSLSWDPKETQYF
clone_size: many; d_call: TRBD1; j_call: TRBJ1-4; v_call: TRBV7-9; cdr3_nt: TGTGCCAGCAGCTTCGCTAGTCTCGGACAGGACGCAACTAATGAAAAACTGTTTTTT; cdr3_aa: CASSFASLGQDATNEKLFF
clone_size: many; d_call: .; j_call: TRBJ1-5; v_call: TRBV15; cdr3_nt: TGTGCCACCAGCAGAGATAAGGGGTTGCGCAATCAGCCCCAGCATTTT; cdr3_aa: CATSRDKGLRNQPQHF
clone_size: .; d_call: TRBD1; j_call: TRBJ2-1; v_call: TRBV27; cdr3_nt: TGTGCCAGCAGACCGGGACAGGCTCCCGATGAGCAGTTCTTC; cdr3_aa: CASRPGQAPDEQFF
clone_size: few; d_call: TRBD2; j_call: TRBJ2-7; v_call: TRBV18; cdr3_nt: TGTGCCAGCGCGGGGGGAGGACGTCGGTTTTGGAACTTC; cdr3_aa: CASAGGGRRFWNF
clone_size: few; d_call: TRBD1; j_call: TRBJ1-3; v_call: TRBV9; cdr3_nt: TGTGCCAGCAGCCCCAGGGACAGGGGGCTTTCCGGAAACACCATATATTTT; cdr3_aa: CASSPRDRGLSGNTIYF
clone_size: .; d_call: .; j_call: TRBJ1-1; v_call: TRBV2; cdr3_nt: TGTGCCAGCAGTGAAGAGGGGGGCTTGACTGAAGCTTTCTTT; cdr3_aa: CASSEEGGLTEAFF
clone_size: few; d_call: .; j_call: TRBJ1-1; v_call: TRBV6-6; cdr3_nt: TGTGCCAGCACCCAGGCGGGCGGGGCAGGGCTCTCTGAAGCTTTCTTT; cdr3_aa: CASTQAGGAGLSEAFF
clone_size: .; d_call: TRBD2; j_call: TRBJ2-7; v_call: TRBV27; cdr3_nt: TGTGCCAGCAGTTTATCTACTGGGACTAGGTTTGCTCGCTACGAGCAGTACTTC; cdr3_aa: CASSLSTGTRFARYEQYF
clone_size: many; d_call: TRBD1; j_call: TRBJ1-4; v_call: TRBV5-5; cdr3_nt: TGTGCCAGCAGCAATACAGGGGTTACTAATGAAAAACTGTTTTTT; cdr3_aa: CASSNTGVTNEKLFF
clone_size: .; d_call: TRBD2; j_call: TRBJ2-7; v_call: TRBV7-9; cdr3_nt: TGTGCCAGCAGCTTAGGCCGGGACTACCCCTACGAGCAGTACTTC; cdr3_aa: CASSLGRDYPYEQYF
clone_size: many; d_call: .; j_call: TRBJ2-7; v_call: TRBV20-1; cdr3_nt: TGCAGTGCTAGAGACCTCTTAACCCCCTACGAGCAGTACTTC; cdr3_aa: CSARDLLTPYEQYF
clone_size: many; d_call: TRBD2; j_call: TRBJ2-7; v_call: TRBV19; cdr3_nt: TGTGCCAGTAGTATTGGGACTACCTACGAGCAGTACTTC; cdr3_aa: CASSIGTTYEQYF
clone_size: .; d_call: TRBD2; j_call: TRBJ2-1; v_call: TRBV27; cdr3_nt: TGTGCCAGCAGTCTCTTAGGAGGGAGGGCCCCCTACAATGAGCAGTTCTTC; cdr3_aa: CASSLLGGRAPYNEQFF
clone_size: many; d_call: .; j_call: TRBJ2-3; v_call: TRBV6-6; cdr3_nt: TGTGCCGCGGAGAGTGCAGATACGCAGTATTTT; cdr3_aa: CAAESADTQYF
clone_size: .; d_call: .; j_call: TRBJ2-7; v_call: TRBV7-2; cdr3_nt: TGTGCCAGCAGCGCGACACGATCATCCCCCATCGAGCAGTACTTC; cdr3_aa: CASSATRSSPIEQYF
clone_size: few; d_call: .; j_call: TRBJ1-6; v_call: TRBV7-2; cdr3_nt: TGTGCCAGCAGCTTAGACCATGGCAGTCTAGAGTCACCCCTCCACTTT; cdr3_aa: CASSLDHGSLESPLHF
clone_size: few; d_call: .; j_call: TRBJ1-1; v_call: TRBV9; cdr3_nt: TGTGCCAGCAGACCTACGGGGGCAGGGGAAGCTTTCTTT; cdr3_aa: CASRPTGAGEAFF
clone_size: many; d_call: TRBD2; j_call: TRBJ2-5; v_call: TRBV28; cdr3_nt: TGTGCCAGCAGTCCCTTAGCGGGAGTTGAAGAGACCCAGTACTTC; cdr3_aa: CASSPLAGVEETQYF
clone_size: .; d_call: .; j_call: TRBJ2-5; v_call: TRBV10-3; cdr3_nt: TGTGCCATCAGTGATGCAGAAGACCAAGAGACCCAGTACTTC; cdr3_aa: CAISDAEDQETQYF
clone_size: .; d_call: .; j_call: TRBJ1-1; v_call: TRBV20-1; cdr3_nt: TGCAGTGCTAGGGGGGGACATTTGAACACTGAAGCTTTCTTT; cdr3_aa: CSARGGHLNTEAFF
clone_size: few; d_call: .; j_call: TRBJ2-3; v_call: TRBV12-3/TRBV12-4; cdr3_nt: TGTGCCAGCAGTTTTGGGATTGGGACAGATACGCAGTATTTT; cdr3_aa: CASSFGIGTDTQYF
clone_size: few; d_call: TRBD2; j_call: TRBJ2-2; v_call: TRBV3-1; cdr3_nt: TGTGCCAGCAGCCAAGGACAGCGGGGGTCAGGGGAGCTGTTTTTT; cdr3_aa: CASSQGQRGSGELFF
clone_size: .; d_call: .; j_call: TRBJ2-2; v_call: TRBV2; cdr3_nt: TGTGCCAGCAGTCGGGGGTTCAGGGTCACCGGGGAGCTGTTTTTT; cdr3_aa: CASSRGFRVTGELFF
clone_size: many; d_call: .; j_call: TRBJ2-1; v_call: TRBV19; cdr3_nt: TGTGCCAGTAGTATAGATAGTCTCCCCCCCTACAATGAGCAGTTCTTC; cdr3_aa: CASSIDSLPPYNEQFF
clone_size: few; d_call: .; j_call: TRBJ2-7; v_call: TRBV20-1; cdr3_nt: TGCAGTGCTAGAACGGCAGCGGTATCCTACGAGCAGTACTTC; cdr3_aa: CSARTAAVSYEQYF
clone_size: .; d_call: .; j_call: TRBJ2-3; v_call: TRBV6-5; cdr3_nt: TGTGCCGGCAGTTACTCGACTCTAGGAGATACGCAGTATTTT; cdr3_aa: CAGSYSTLGDTQYF
clone_size: few; d_call: .; j_call: TRBJ2-7; v_call: TRBV10-3; cdr3_nt: TGTGCCATCAGGGGCACTGACGTCCCGAGGGAGCAGTACTTC; cdr3_aa: CAIRGTDVPREQYF
clone_size: .; d_call: .; j_call: TRBJ1-3; v_call: TRBV27; cdr3_nt: TGTGCCAGCAGTCCCCTAACCGGCCTCTCTGGAGACACCATATATTTT; cdr3_aa: CASSPLTGLSGDTIYF
clone_size: .; d_call: TRBD2; j_call: TRBJ2-1; v_call: TRBV7-9; cdr3_nt: TGTGCCAGCAGCTTTGTACTAGCGGCTCGCAATGAGCAGTTCTTC; cdr3_aa: CASSFVLAARNEQFF
clone_size: many; d_call: .; j_call: TRBJ2-7; v_call: TRBV6-5; cdr3_nt: TGTGCCAGCAGTTACTCGCTAGCCGGCGAGCAGTACTTC; cdr3_aa: CASSYSLAGEQYF